This is a list of T cell receptor beta chains from one sample in a study of regulatory T cells in long-lasting Graves disease. Each CDR3 protein gets one entry after TCRdb re-called the multiplex PCR reads with MiXCR. The sample shows around 250,000 distinct CDR3 sequences, around 20% of them seen only once. Sequencing used peripheral blood mononuclear cells (PBMCs), obtained at new diagnosis, from a patient treated with antithyroid drugs. All receptors come from a female donor with Graves disease. CDR3s include the opening cysteine and the closing phenylalanine or tryptophan. D genes are given only for firm matches. Clone size is shown for a subset of rows, as once, few, many or a class of expanded clone.

d_call,j_call,v_call,clone_size,cdr3_aa,cdr3_nt
NA,TRBJ2-7,TRBV18,many,CASSPSSDSYEQYF,TGTGCCAGCTCACCGTCGTCGGATTCCTACGAGCAGTACTTC
NA,TRBJ2-2,TRBV12-3/TRBV12-4,NA,CASAPDVNTGELFF,TGTGCCAGCGCCCCCGACGTGAACACCGGGGAGCTGTTTTTT
NA,TRBJ1-2,TRBV28,NA,CASSDEGRVGYTF,TGTGCCAGCAGTGATGAAGGGAGGGTAGGCTACACCTTC
NA,TRBJ2-1,TRBV20-1,NA,CSAPWGQEQFF,TGCAGTGCTCCCTGGGGGCAAGAGCAGTTCTTC
NA,TRBJ2-7,TRBV5-1,many,CASSLGTPKDEQYF,TGCGCCAGCAGCTTGGGCACCCCCAAGGACGAGCAGTACTTC
NA,TRBJ2-1,TRBV18,many,CASSPQAPGGGEQFF,TGTGCCAGCTCACCTCAAGCCCCGGGGGGCGGTGAGCAGTTCTTC
NA,TRBJ2-3,TRBV20-1,NA,CSASPGASTDTQYF,TGCAGTGCTAGTCCGGGGGCTAGCACAGATACGCAGTATTTT
NA,TRBJ2-4,TRBV24-1,few,CATSDSKVPKNIQYF,TGTGCCACCAGTGACTCGAAAGTGCCCAAAAACATTCAGTACTTC
TRBD2,TRBJ2-3,TRBV7-2,many,CASSRASGGARADTQYF,TGTGCCAGCAGCAGAGCTAGCGGGGGGGCGAGGGCAGATACGCAGTATTTT
NA,TRBJ2-1,TRBV24-1,few,CATSGTELAEQFF,TGTGCCACCAGTGGCACAGAGCTCGCCGAGCAGTTCTTC